The source of this T cell receptor beta chain is a study of blood T cell repertoires in COVID-19. Trimming pared 3 bases from V and 8 bases from J, leaving 13 bases between. The CDR3 length is 13 residues. The germline CDR1 and CDR2 sequences are SEHNR and FQNEAQ (reference sequence). TCRdb's table, derived via immunoSEQ multiplex PCR, lists solely in-frame clones and lacks some. The sample consists of some 290,000 clones, under 95% of them appearing once. This TCR came from a woman between 40 and 55 years old with acute COVID-19. The V call is TRBV7-9, the J call TRBJ1-2; D is perhaps TRBD1 (5 bases). The sequencing input was PBMCs or T cells enriched from blood (not recorded which). The CDR3 nucleotides read TGTGCCAGCAGCTTCACCGGGACTCGGGGCTACACCTTC. Translating it yields CASSFTGTRGYTF.